This TCR beta chain is drawn from a study of cytomegalovirus exposure and HLA in healthy donors. After removal of 10 bases from V and 0 bases from J, the junction contained 6 bases not matched to a gene. Germline CDR1 is ENHRY and CDR2 is SYGVKD. The length of the CDR3 is 14 residues. The PCR had 60 Vbeta and 13 Jbeta primers. The authors' processing: Later, tens of millions of unique TCR beta chains were counted in an analysis, and approximately 9.9 million of them were shared. The table came from immunoSEQ multiplex PCR; TCRdb's copy has only in-frame clones and leaves some out. That table gives V, J and clone size, and the DNA gave D and trimming. Here the sample spans about 130,000 clones, around 72% being singletons. About this clone: Its antigen is still unknown.

Study-wide findings and caveats: The study labeled more than 150 TCR beta chains cytomegalovirus-associated. A later analysis linked a missense variant in DCLRE1C to the trimming of TCR beta V and J genes. The authors reported that TCR beta sequences could predict HLA-A and HLA-B alleles. These predictions were accurate for most subjects in the first cohort.

The clonotype was recovered from a woman between 40 and 50 years old in good health and CMV-seronegative. The V and J genes are TRBV10-3 and TRBJ1-5; 7 nucleotides align to TRBD1. The source material was PBMCs. The CDR3 region is CASGTADSNQPQHF. The CDR3 DNA reads as TGTGCCAGTGGGACAGCAGATAGCAATCAGCCCCAGCATTTT.